Following are 2 T cell receptor beta chains from one sample sequenced in a study of CD8 T cells in ankylosing spondylitis. TCRdb re-called the 5' RACE reads with MiXCR, one entry per CDR3 protein. The sample has about 5,700 distinct CDR3 sequences, roughly 2.2% seen once; the top ten hold 45% to 55%. Input material: blood, either unsorted or a sorted T cell fraction (not recorded which). Receptor source: a male donor with ankylosing spondylitis or in good health (not recorded which).

This clonotype was seen many times. The rearrangement joins TRBV9 to TRBJ2-7; 10 bases line up with TRBD1. The junction had 13 bases not matched to a gene; V was cut back by 3 bases and J by 7 bases. The CDR3 totals 16 residues. In germline, CDR1 is SGDLS, CDR2 YYNGEE. The CDR3 region is CASSETGGAPSGEQYF. CDR3 bases: TGTGCCAGCAGCGAGACAGGGGGCGCCCCGTCTGGTGAGCAGTACTTC.

This clonotype was found many times. This chain uses TRBV9 with TRBJ2-5; 11 nucleotides agree with TRBD2. The CDR3 contains 16 residues. From germline, CDR1 is SGDLS and CDR2 YYNGEE. Trimming removed 4 bases from V and 1 base from J; junction bases left unmatched: 6. The CDR3 DNA sequence: TGTGCCAGCAGCCCTCTAGCGGGAGGAGTCCAAGAGACCCAGTACTTC. It encodes CASSPLAGGVQETQYF.